This T cell receptor beta chain was identified in a study of blood T cell repertoires in COVID-19. Sequencing used immunoSEQ multiplex PCR; TCRdb keeps in-frame clones, though not all of them. The repertoire includes approximately 220,000 clones, just under 90% of them detected once, and approximately 6% sits in the top ten. The table lists this clone with a few counts. The germline V and J ends were trimmed by 6 bases and 0 bases, with 12 bases remaining between them. The CDR3 consists of 14 residues. CDR1 is LNHDA, CDR2 SQIVND, per germline (reference sequence). Sequences were obtained from peripheral blood. This TCR was recovered from a man aged 55 to 70 who had recovered from COVID-19. This chain links TRBV19 with TRBJ2-7, with D maybe TRBD1 (6 bases). In DNA form, the CDR3 reads TGTGCCAGTAGCCAGGGGTTAAGCTCCTACGAGCAGTACTTC. Translated: CASSQGLSSYEQYF.